The 22 T cell receptor beta chains listed next were all sequenced from one sample in a study of T-cell memory formation after mild COVID-19. TCRdb reprocessed the 5' RACE reads via MiXCR and lists one record per CDR3 protein. The table has about 440,000 distinct CDR3 sequences, around 20% seen once. The sample taken for sequencing was PBMCs or a T cell subset sorted from them (not recorded which). The source is an adult woman who had mild COVID-19 (a few samples of this study predate the infection). Cell type and time point are not known.

V is TRBV7-2 and J is TRBJ2-1, with 10 positions matching TRBD2. Trimming cost V 5 bases and J 9 bases; bases outside gene matches: 10. Germline CDR1 reads SGHTA; CDR2 reads FQGNSA. The CDR3 has 15 residues. The CDR3 region has the DNA TGTGCCAGCAGCGTGTCTAGCGGGAGTCGCGCTGAGCAGTTCTTC. Amino acid sequence: CASSVSSGSRAEQFF.

This chain links TRBV10-3 with TRBJ2-1; 14 bases are shared with TRBD2. J gave up 6 bases and V 2 bases, and 0 bases lay outside the gene matches. Germline V lookup: CDR1 ENHRY, CDR2 SYGVKD. The CDR3 spans 15 residues. Written as DNA, the CDR3 is TGTGCCATCAGTGAGGGGACTAGCGGGAGCAATGAGCAGTTCTTC. Protein sequence: CAISEGTSGSNEQFF.

The rearrangement links TRBV24-1 to TRBJ1-1; 10 nucleotides align to TRBD1. CDR1 is KGHDR, CDR2 SFDVKD, per germline. The J segment lost 1 base and the V segment lost 3 bases, leaving 13 bases of the junction unmatched. This CDR3 region has 19 residues. The chain's CDR3 is CATSDRQGARDIGNTEAFF. The DNA of the CDR3 is TGTGCCACCAGTGATCGACAGGGGGCGAGGGATATTGGGAACACTGAAGCTTTCTTT.

This clonotype has a handful of counts. For the CDR3, the DNA is TGTGCCAGCAGCGTGGCGTCGGGAGTTTCTCTCGGTCTTGGAGCTTTCTTT. Its translation is CASSVASGVSLGLGAFF. The rearrangement joins TRBV7-9 to TRBJ1-1; no clear D gene. Germline V gene lookup returns CDR1 SEHNR and CDR2 FQNEAQ (reference sequence). V was shortened by 5 bases and J by 10 bases, with 29 bases between the two germline ends. The CDR3 runs 17 residues.

The rearrangement joins TRBV2 to TRBJ2-7; TRBD2 agrees at 9 bases. The CDR3 length is 15 residues. Germline V gene data show CDR1 as SNHLY and CDR2 as FYNNEI. Trimming cost V 2 bases and J 7 bases; bases outside gene matches: 9. Here the CDR3 reads CASSERTSAILEQYF. As DNA, the CDR3 is TGTGCCAGCAGTGAAAGGACTAGCGCAATCCTAGAGCAGTACTTC.

This clonotype was detected ten times or more. J is TRBJ2-1 and V is TRBV5-1; 8 bases are a match to TRBD2. The CDR3 spans 15 residues. V lost 7 bases, J lost 6 bases, and 12 bases stayed unmatched. Germline assignment: CDR1 SGHRS and CDR2 YFSETQ. Here the CDR3 reads CASVQGSGIINEQFF. In nucleotides, the CDR3 is TGCGCCAGCGTACAGGGTAGCGGGATTATCAATGAGCAGTTCTTC. Based on the CDR3 plus reference TRBV5-1 and TRBJ2-1, the full variable domain is KAGVTQTPRYLIKTRGQQVTLSCSPISGHRSVSWYQQTPGQGLQFLFEYFSETQRNKGNFPGRFSGRQFSNSRSEMNVSTLELGDSALYLCASVQGSGIINEQFFGPGTRLTVL.

Many counts were recorded for this clonotype. The genes are TRBV20-1 and TRBJ2-5; 10 positions match TRBD2. The CDR3 consists of 17 residues. V lost 2 bases, J lost 7 bases, and 16 bases stayed unmatched. From germline, CDR1 is DFQATT and CDR2 SNEGSKA (reference sequence). The CDR3, as DNA: TGCAGTGCTAGATCCCTAAGCGGACTAGCGGCCTCCGGGACCCAGTACTTC. It specifies CSARSLSGLAASGTQYF.

The rearrangement links TRBV4-1 to TRBJ1-4; D is perhaps TRBD1 (6 bases). The CDR3 spans 14 residues. Germline loops: CDR1 MGHRA, CDR2 YSYEKL. Trimming took 3 bases from V and 6 from J, leaving 11 bases between them. CDR3 region: CASSQSPGDEKLFF. CDR3 nucleotide sequence: TGCGCCAGCAGCCAGTCCCCAGGGGATGAAAAACTGTTTTTT.

This clonotype was seen more than once but under ten times. The CDR3 loop reads CAISDSSSYEQYF. In DNA, the CDR3 is TGTGCCATCAGCGACAGCAGCTCCTACGAGCAGTACTTC. The genes are TRBV10-3 and TRBJ2-7, with a weak D call TRBD1 (5 bases). V was trimmed by 6 bases and J by 0 bases, leaving 9 bases between them. Germline V gene data show CDR1 as ENHRY and CDR2 as SYGVKD. The CDR3 totals 13 residues.

V is TRBV7-3 and J is TRBJ2-1; 12 nucleotides match TRBD1. The CDR3 runs 16 residues. Per germline, CDR1 SGHTA and CDR2 FQGTGA. The J segment lost 6 bases and the V segment lost 0 bases, leaving 3 bases of the junction unmatched. The CDR3 sequence is CASSLTRDRGRNEQFF. The CDR3 DNA reads as TGTGCCAGCAGCTTAACGAGGGACAGGGGGCGCAATGAGCAGTTCTTC.

This clonotype has a count of ten or more. One end of the junction fails to match germline, which may point to a read error. The chain uses TRBV27 and TRBJ2-7; a possible D gene is TRBD2 (5 bases). The CDR3 runs to 11 residues. Looked up from germline, CDR1 is MNHEY and CDR2 is SMNVEV (reference sequence). The DNA for the CDR3 is TGCGCCAGCAGCGAGGGCTACGAGCAGTACTTC. Translating gives CASSEGYEQYF.

This sequence joins TRBV12-3 or TRBV12-4 and TRBJ2-3; the match to TRBD2 covers 11 bases. Unmatched junction bases numbered 7, after V lost 6 bases and J lost 5 bases. This CDR3 region has 15 residues. The CDR3 here is CASSDSGRAQDTQYF. The CDR3 DNA sequence: TGTGCCAGCAGCGATAGCGGGAGGGCCCAAGATACGCAGTATTTT.

The gene calls are TRBV4-2 and TRBJ2-7, with a tentative D call TRBD2 (5 bases). CDR1 and CDR2 from the germline V gene are LGHNA and YNFKEQ. Trimming took off 4 bases at V and 0 bases at J, with 13 bases between the two ends. The CDR3 contains 15 residues. CDR3 nucleotides: TGTGCCAGCAGCCGAACAATAGGGAGCTCCTACGAGCAGTACTTC. Amino acids: CASSRTIGSSYEQYF.

This clonotype was seen more than once but under ten times. This rearrangement joins TRBV7-9 to TRBJ1-5; maybe TRBD1 (6 bases). V lost 0 bases to trimming and J lost 3 bases, with 12 bases between them. The CDR3 has 16 residues. Germline V gives CDR1 SEHNR, CDR2 FQNEAQ (reference sequence). The CDR3, as DNA: TGTGCCAGCAGCTTAGCGTCAGGGGCCTTCAATCAGCCCCAGCATTTT. It yields the protein CASSLASGAFNQPQHF.

This clonotype was detected only a few times. V is TRBV25-1 and J is TRBJ2-1; 14 nucleotides align to TRBD2. In germline, CDR1 is MGHDK, CDR2 SYGVNS. Unmatched junction bases numbered 12, after V lost 5 bases and J lost 12 bases. The CDR3 spans 16 residues. The CDR3 region has the DNA TGTGCCAGCAGTTCGGGGACTAGCGGGGGCCAAGGTCGGCAGTTCTTC. It encodes CASSSGTSGGQGRQFF.

This clonotype was counted between two and nine times. The chain joins TRBV7-2 to TRBJ1-4; D unresolved. The CDR3 covers 14 residues. CDR1 and CDR2 (germline): SGHTA, FQGNSA. V shed 5 bases and J shed 3 bases, with 10 bases lying between them. The CDR3 spells CASSAPGSNEKLFF. The CDR3 DNA sequence: TGTGCCAGCAGCGCCCCGGGCTCTAATGAAAAACTGTTTTTT.

This clonotype turned up a few times. V and J are TRBV29-1 and TRBJ2-5; the D is unclear. Germline V CDR1 and CDR2: SQVTM, ANQGSEA. V shed 1 base and J shed 1 base, with 4 bases lying between them. CDR3 length equals 12 residues. The chain's CDR3 is CSVEGIQETQYF. The CDR3 DNA reads as TGCAGCGTTGAAGGAATCCAAGAGACCCAGTACTTC.

This clonotype was counted a few times. This chain joins TRBV27 and TRBJ2-1, with 11 bases identical to TRBD2. The CDR3 has 20 residues. Germline loops: CDR1 MNHEY, CDR2 SMNVEV (reference sequence). J was trimmed by 3 bases and V by 8 bases; bases with no gene match: 21. The CDR3 protein is CASAPTDRILAGAHYNEQFF. The CDR3 coding sequence is TGTGCCAGCGCTCCCACCGACAGGATACTAGCGGGGGCGCACTACAATGAGCAGTTCTTC.

The rearrangement uses TRBV12-3 or TRBV12-4 and TRBJ1-4; 9 nucleotides line up with TRBD1. The CDR3 spans 15 residues. Germline trimming cut 7 bases from V and 8 bases from J; bases unmatched to any gene: 11. CDR3 sequence reads: CASTLTDRGDEKLFF. CDR3 coding DNA: TGTGCCAGCACCTTAACGGACAGGGGAGACGAAAAACTGTTTTTT.

This clonotype has more than one count but fewer than ten. The V and J genes are TRBV12-3 or TRBV12-4 and TRBJ1-1; unclear D gene. The CDR3 runs to 12 residues. The V end was cut by 6 bases, the J end by 5 bases, with 10 bases between. DNA for the CDR3: TGTGCCAGCAGCCTAACACAAACTGAAGCTTTCTTT. This codes for CASSLTQTEAFF.

This clonotype was seen a few times. This chain connects TRBV10-3 to TRBJ1-1, with 8 bases that match TRBD1. This CDR3 contains 13 residues. V shed 10 bases and J 4 bases; nucleotides not matched to a gene: 8. Germline V gene lookup returns CDR1 ENHRY and CDR2 SYGVKD. The CDR3 region has the DNA TGTGCCACATGGGGGACAGGCGCCACTGAAGCTTTCTTT. Translation gives CATWGTGATEAFF.

This sequence joins TRBV5-1 and TRBJ1-1, with D unresolved. V lost 4 bases, J lost 1 base, and 11 bases lay in between. The V gene's germline CDR1 is SGHRS and CDR2 YFSETQ. The CDR3 is 14 residues long. The CDR3 coding sequence is TGCGCCAGCAGCCCAGGTGTTTCGAACACTGAAGCTTTCTTT. The encoded protein is CASSPGVSNTEAFF.